The clone carrying this T cell receptor beta chain showed up just a few times. The sample belongs to a study of T cells in Graves' hyperthyroidism and ophthalmopathy. The CDR3 regions of TCR beta were amplified from RNA transcripts. The TCR CDR3 was amplified in a first-round RT-PCR using the HTBI primer set. TCRdb passed the multiplex PCR reads through MiXCR, listing each CDR3 protein once. Here the sample spans approximately 98,000 distinct CDR3 sequences, about 37% being singletons. Germline V lookup: CDR1 LNHNV, CDR2 YYDKDF (reference sequence). V was cut by 1 base and J by 5 bases, with 14 bases left in between. The CDR3 consists of 16 residues.

The specimen sequenced was peripheral blood or thyroid tissue (not recorded which). The TCR comes from a woman in her 30s with Graves' hyperthyroidism. This chain joins TRBV15 and TRBJ1-4, with a possible D match to TRBD1 (5 bases). The CDR3 loop reads CATSRAATVTNEKLFF. Written as DNA, the CDR3 is TGTGCCACCAGCAGAGCTGCGACAGTTACCAATGAAAAACTGTTTTTT.